The rows below give T cell receptor beta chains drawn from one sample of a study of T cells in localized non-small cell lung cancer. The assay was immunoSEQ multiplex PCR, and TCRdb's table has in-frame clones only and misses some. The data hold roughly 76,000 clones, with about three quarters observed a single time. Source: PBMCs, taken before any cancer treatment. The receptors derive from a man aged 35 to 69 with stage II squamous cell lung carcinoma. The CDR3 runs from the conserved cysteine through the conserved F or W. The order of the fields is V gene, J gene, clone size, D gene, CDR3 length, CDR3 protein. D genes are given only for firm matches. The listing skips clone size in some rows; elsewhere it reads once, few, many or a size class.

TRBV2,TRBJ1-2,NA,TRBD1,16,CASKLGTGIINYGYTF
TRBV18,TRBJ2-7,once,TRBD1,13,CASSPVDRGKQYF
TRBV4-2,TRBJ1-2,NA,NA,14,CASSLLGTDDGYTF
TRBV5-5,TRBJ1-1,NA,NA,14,CASSWDGVVTEAFF
TRBV2,TRBJ1-5,NA,NA,13,CASSEDGYQPQHF
TRBV7-3,TRBJ2-7,NA,TRBD2,15,CASSPSPGGSYEQYF
TRBV7-9,TRBJ2-2,NA,TRBD1,14,CASGRQGAVGELFF
TRBV4-1,TRBJ1-4,NA,NA,16,CASSQTLGRGEEKLFF
TRBV9,TRBJ2-1,NA,TRBD2,15,CASSVAGGPNNEQFF
TRBV28,TRBJ2-1,NA,NA,16,CASSPASESLNNEQFF
TRBV6-5,TRBJ2-1,once,NA,15,CASSRSISSYNEQFF
TRBV4-2,TRBJ2-7,once,NA,15,CASSHEQKSFNEQYF
TRBV6-5,TRBJ2-7,NA,TRBD2,16,CASSYGPAGASGEQYF
TRBV11-3,TRBJ2-2,NA,NA,16,CASSLRGRVNTGELFF
TRBV27,TRBJ2-7,NA,TRBD2,14,CASSSLAGSYEQYF
TRBV29-1,TRBJ2-4,NA,NA,12,CSTGHSGSIQYF
TRBV9,TRBJ2-1,NA,NA,16,CASSAGGSSWDDEQFF
TRBV5-8,TRBJ2-5,NA,TRBD2,14,CASSHGTSLGTQYF
TRBV9,TRBJ1-1,few,TRBD1,15,CASSPTGQGYTEAFF
TRBV4-2,TRBJ2-3,NA,TRBD2,17,CASSPQTSGSVTDTQYF
TRBV6-5,TRBJ1-6,medium-sized,NA,16,CASSSPSVTGISPLHF
TRBV18,TRBJ1-1,NA,NA,13,CASSPEVNTEAFF
TRBV9,TRBJ2-1,NA,NA,11,CASYDINEQFF
TRBV19,TRBJ1-5,NA,NA,14,CASSIAGGGQPQHF
TRBV28,TRBJ1-2,many,TRBD1,15,CASSTRTGGNYGYTF
TRBV6-5,TRBJ1-6,NA,TRBD1,16,CASSYDRGGYNSPLHF
TRBV19,TRBJ1-1,NA,TRBD1,14,CASKGDRGRTEAFF
TRBV6-9,TRBJ1-1,NA,NA,14,CASSYLGIDAEAFF
TRBV6-1,TRBJ1-2,once,NA,14,CASSGDLANYGYTF
TRBV2,TRBJ1-1,NA,NA,12,CASSAQTPDAFF
TRBV30,TRBJ2-7,once,NA,14,CAWSEGLSSYEQYF
TRBV27,TRBJ1-5,medium-sized,NA,15,CASSPIGVSNQPQHF
TRBV19,TRBJ1-2,NA,NA,16,CASSPHGTEANYGYTF
TRBV28,TRBJ2-7,NA,NA,14,CASSLPRGSYEQYF
TRBV4-2,TRBJ2-1,few,TRBD2,17,CASSQDRTSGSYNEQFF
TRBV5-1,TRBJ2-1,NA,TRBD2,15,CASSPGLAGDNEQFF
TRBV4-3,TRBJ2-5,NA,NA,15,CASSQAQGRKETQYF
TRBV4-2,TRBJ2-1,NA,NA,15,CASSQDRREQNEQFF
TRBV7-6,TRBJ1-4,NA,TRBD1,16,CASSPGQGGDNEKLFF
TRBV6-5,TRBJ1-2,once,NA,14,CASSYSRVGYGYTF
TRBV5-1,TRBJ1-2,NA,TRBD1,14,CASSRGQGNYGYTF
TRBV5-1,TRBJ1-1,NA,NA,14,CASSIQGSGTEAFF
TRBV5-1,TRBJ2-1,NA,TRBD2,16,CASSFSAGVTYNEQFF
TRBV7-9,TRBJ2-3,NA,NA,12,CASSPPADTQYF
TRBV9,TRBJ2-3,NA,NA,16,CASSFHGRTSTDTQYF